This T cell receptor (beta chain) was recovered during a study of shared clonotypes between healthy human individuals. Study overall: For every donor, three CD4 naive, three CD4 memory, two CD8 naive and one CD8 memory plates were used.

The study, taken as a whole, reports: Sampling included only blood; tissue repertoires likely differ. Naive subsets typically showed greater estimated richness than memory subsets.

CD45RO-negative cells were positively selected for CCR7, leaving out terminally differentiated effector memory CD45RA+ cells. Regarding this clone: Its antigen is still unknown.

Profiled with immunoSEQ multiplex PCR; TCRdb holds only in-frame clones, not every one. This sample has about 2 million clones, with roughly 95% found just once. CDR1 is MDHEN and CDR2 is SYDVKM in the germline V gene. V lost 5 bases to trimming and J lost 2 bases, with 21 bases between them. The CDR3 length is 17 residues. Sequencing input: naive CD8+ T cells sorted from blood. The TCR comes from a man aged 18-30 years in good health. The rearrangement links TRBV28 to TRBJ2-5, with TRBD2 as a possible D gene (6 bases). The CDR3 sequence is CASSGGTGLATQETQYF. As DNA, the CDR3 is TGTGCCAGCAGTGGGGGGACGGGGCTAGCGACACAAGAGACCCAGTACTTC.